These 31 T cell receptor beta chains were all obtained from the same sample, sequenced in a study of T cell responses to AZD1222 COVID-19 vaccine. Clones were sequenced by immunoSEQ multiplex PCR, and TCRdb holds only the in-frame ones, with some missing. The sample has 150,000 to 200,000 clones, 80% to 95% seen once. The sequencing used peripheral blood, collected on day 0 of AZD1222 vaccination. The receptor source for this set is an adult in good health.

This sequence joins TRBV25-1 and TRBJ1-1; D gene ambiguous. The CDR3 totals 15 residues. CDR1 and CDR2 from the germline V gene are MGHDK and SYGVNS. Deletions cut 1 base from V and 1 base from J, with 10 bases between. The CDR3 coding sequence is TGTGCCAGCAGTGAATGGGCAGGATCGAACACTGAAGCTTTCTTT. This codes for CASSEWAGSNTEAFF.

The rearrangement joins TRBV7-2 to TRBJ2-5, with TRBD2 matching 9 bases. The germline CDR1 and CDR2 sequences are SGHTA and FQGNSA. The length of the CDR3 is 15 residues. The ends lost 5 bases at V and 5 bases at J; junction bases unmatched: 9. CDR3: CASSVSVAGVETQYF. CDR3 in DNA: TGTGCCAGCAGCGTGTCGGTAGCGGGGGTGGAGACCCAGTACTTC.

This chain links TRBV27 with TRBJ2-3; 11 bases agree with TRBD2. J was trimmed by 2 bases and V by 5 bases; bases with no gene match: 6. The CDR3 runs to 16 residues. CDR1 and CDR2 from the germline V gene are MNHEY and SMNVEV (reference sequence). The CDR3 DNA is TGTGCCAGCAGTCCGGCTAGCGGGGGGATCACAGATACGCAGTATTTT. It yields the protein CASSPASGGITDTQYF.

This chain uses TRBV18 with TRBJ1-5; TRBD1 might be the D (6 bases). The CDR3 has 16 amino acids. Trimming removed 2 bases at V and 4 bases at J, with 15 bases between. The germline gives CDR1 KGHSH, CDR2 LQKENI. The CDR3 protein is CASSPGSGGANQPQHF. The CDR3 DNA sequence: TGTGCCAGCTCACCAGGCTCCGGGGGGGCAAATCAGCCCCAGCATTTT.

This clone was counted only a few times. The gene calls are TRBV5-6 and TRBJ1-1, with D maybe TRBD1 (5 bases). Germline V gene sequence: CDR1 SGHDT, CDR2 YYEEEE. The CDR3 spans 15 residues. Trimming left V 4 bases short and J 0 bases short, with 13 bases between. CDR3 region: CASSTGRGMNTEAFF. In DNA form, the CDR3 reads TGTGCCAGCAGCACCGGACGGGGCATGAACACTGAAGCTTTCTTT.

This chain joins TRBV28 and TRBJ2-1, with a weak D call TRBD2 (7 bases). CDR3 length: 15 residues. V lost 2 bases to trimming and J lost 9 bases, with 17 bases between them. The germline gives CDR1 MDHEN, CDR2 SYDVKM. The CDR3 is CASSLRGGGVGEQFF. The DNA for the CDR3 is TGTGCCAGCAGTTTAAGGGGCGGGGGCGTCGGTGAGCAGTTCTTC.

The V and J genes are TRBV24-1 and TRBJ1-2, with D tentatively TRBD1 (5 bases). The germline V gene has CDR1 KGHDR and CDR2 SFDVKD. This CDR3 region has 14 residues. V dropped 4 bases and J dropped 4 bases, with 12 bases sitting between them. Here the CDR3 DNA reads TGTGCCACCAGTGAACCCGACAGACCCTATGGCTACACCTTC. Its translation: CATSEPDRPYGYTF.

The chain combines TRBV6-6 with TRBJ2-1, with D unclear. Germline V gene lookup returns CDR1 MNHNY and CDR2 SVGAGI (reference sequence). V shed 4 bases and J shed 4 bases, with 14 bases lying between them. CDR3 length: 15 residues. CDR3 protein: CASSLAVTEYNEQFF. The CDR3 DNA follows: TGTGCCAGCAGTTTAGCTGTAACGGAGTACAATGAGCAGTTCTTC.

The chain employs TRBV28 and TRBJ1-2; D is unclear. V was trimmed by 6 bases and J by 8 bases, leaving 16 bases between them. The V gene's germline CDR1 is MDHEN and CDR2 SYDVKM. The CDR3 contains 13 residues. CDR3 loop: CASRPLGFGGYTF. The CDR3 DNA follows: TGTGCCAGCAGACCCCTCGGGTTTGGCGGCTACACCTTC.

V is TRBV7-9 and J is TRBJ2-1; D unclear. CDR1 and CDR2 (germline): SEHNR, FQNEAQ (reference sequence). Trimming stripped 4 bases from V and 2 bases from J, with 6 bases between. The CDR3 spans 13 residues. The CDR3 DNA is TGTGCCAGCAGCTCCGTGGCCTACAATGAGCAGTTCTTC. Its translation: CASSSVAYNEQFF.

The V call is TRBV3-1 (or the pseudogene TRBV3-2), the J call TRBJ1-2, with TRBD1 identical over 8 bases. This CDR3 is built from 14 residues. Looked up from germline, CDR1 is LGHDT and CDR2 is YNNKEL (reference sequence). Unmatched junction bases numbered 7, after V lost 4 bases and J lost 6 bases. CDR3 loop: CASSLLGQDDGYTF. In DNA, the CDR3 is TGTGCCAGCAGCCTCTTGGGACAGGACGATGGCTACACCTTC.

The rearrangement joins TRBV30 to TRBJ2-1; the D call may be TRBD1 or TRBD2 (6 bases each). V lost 4 bases and J lost 8, with 9 bases in between. Germline V gene data show CDR1 as GTSNPN and CDR2 as SVGIG (reference sequence). The CDR3 length is 11 residues. CDR3 loop: CAWTGDYEQFF. The CDR3 nucleotides read TGTGCCTGGACAGGGGACTATGAGCAGTTCTTC.

This chain joins TRBV7-9 and TRBJ1-2; 8 nucleotides align to TRBD1. Germline V CDR1 and CDR2: SEHNR, FQNEAQ (reference sequence). V lost 6 bases and J lost 7; bases outside the gene matches: 13. This CDR3 has 15 amino acids. The CDR3 here is CASRDNRQDRVGYTF. CDR3 DNA: TGTGCCAGCAGGGACAACCGCCAGGACAGGGTTGGCTACACCTTC.

This rearrangement joins TRBV6-1 to TRBJ2-1; possibly TRBD2 for D (5 bases). V was trimmed by 1 base and J by 4 bases, leaving 8 bases between them. The CDR3 loop spans 14 amino acids. CDR1 is MNHNS and CDR2 is SASEGT in the germline V gene. The CDR3 sequence is CASSEGWEYNEQFF. For the CDR3, the DNA is TGTGCCAGCAGTGAAGGTTGGGAGTACAATGAGCAGTTCTTC.

The CDR3 here is CASSVDRGLNEQYF. In DNA form, the CDR3 reads TGTGCCAGCAGCGTAGATCGGGGCCTCAACGAGCAGTACTTC. The V and J genes are TRBV9 and TRBJ2-7; D may match TRBD1 or TRBD2 (5 bases each). V was trimmed by 0 bases and J by 5 bases, leaving 12 bases between them. The CDR3 is 14 residues long. Germline loops: CDR1 SGDLS, CDR2 YYNGEE. Combining the CDR3 with reference TRBV9 and TRBJ2-7 gives the whole variable domain DSGVTQTPKHLITATGQRVTLRCSPRSGDLSVYWYQQSLDQGLQFLIQYYNGEERAKGNILERFSAQQFPDLHSELNLSSLELGDSALYFCASSVDRGLNEQYFGPGTRLTVT.

Comments on this clone: Relative to the germline gene, one junction end is altered; a read error may explain this. The chain joins TRBV3-1 (or the pseudogene TRBV3-2) to TRBJ1-2, with a weak D call TRBD1 (5 bases). The CDR3 has 16 amino acids. CDR1 and CDR2 from the germline V gene are LGHDT and YNNKEL (reference sequence). The CDR3 spells CASIQPWAGGGYGYTF. The CDR3 nucleotides read TGTGCCAGCATCCAACCCTGGGCCGGCGGGGGCTATGGCTACACCTTC.

The rearrangement uses TRBV11-3 and TRBJ1-1; tentatively, D is TRBD1 (5 bases). The germline V gene encodes CDR1 SGHNT and CDR2 YENEEA. The V end was cut by 6 bases, the J end by 1 base, with 6 bases between. This CDR3 is 12 amino acids long. CDR3 nucleotide sequence: TGTGCCAGCAGTGACAGGAACACTGAAGCTTTCTTT. Encoded protein: CASSDRNTEAFF.

The V and J genes are TRBV5-1 and TRBJ1-1, with D possibly matching TRBD1 (6 bases). CDR3 length: 16 amino acids. Between the trimmed V and J ends, which lost 4 bases and 0 bases, there was a span of 16 bases. Germline CDR1 SGHRS, CDR2 YFSETQ. The CDR3 loop reads CASSPGFTGLNTEAFF. CDR3 nucleotides: TGCGCCAGCAGCCCGGGATTTACAGGGTTGAACACTGAAGCTTTCTTT.

The rearrangement uses TRBV4-1 and TRBJ1-4; the match to TRBD1 covers 9 bases. CDR1 is MGHRA and CDR2 is YSYEKL in the germline V gene. The CDR3 contains 16 residues. The trim removed 0 bases at V and 6 bases at J, leaving 5 bases unmatched. The CDR3 DNA reads as TGCGCCAGCAGCCAAGACAAGCGACAGGGGGATGAAAAACTGTTTTTT. It yields the protein CASSQDKRQGDEKLFF.

V usage is TRBV7-9 and J usage is TRBJ1-1; weak D call: TRBD1 (5 bases). The germline CDR1 and CDR2 sequences are SEHNR and FQNEAQ (reference sequence). The CDR3 totals 15 residues. V shed 8 bases and J shed 5 bases, with 21 bases lying between them. CDR3 in amino acids: CASDGGAGYQTEAFF. The CDR3 nucleotides are TGTGCCAGCGATGGTGGGGCAGGGTATCAAACTGAAGCTTTCTTT. The variable domain in full, completed from reference TRBV7-9 and TRBJ1-1, reads DTGVSQNPRHKITKRGQNVTFRCDPISEHNRLYWYRQTLGQGPEFLTYFQNEAQLEKSRLLSDRFSAERPKGSFSTLEIQRTEQGDSAMYLCASDGGAGYQTEAFFGQGTRLTVV.

The chain carries TRBV11-2 and TRBJ2-1; 7 nucleotides align to TRBD2. The CDR3 is made up of 15 amino acids. The ends lost 0 bases at V and 7 bases at J; junction bases unmatched: 6. The germline V gene has CDR1 SGHAT and CDR2 FQNNGV. CDR3 residues: CASSLDLASGNEQFF. In DNA form, the CDR3 reads TGTGCCAGCAGCTTAGATCTCGCTAGCGGTAATGAGCAGTTCTTC.

The CDR3 loop is CASSLKGARGNTEAFF. The CDR3 nucleotides read TGTGCCAGCAGCCTCAAGGGGGCGCGTGGGAACACTGAAGCTTTCTTT. The chain employs TRBV3-1 (or the pseudogene TRBV3-2) and TRBJ1-1, with 7 bases lining up with TRBD1. With 4 bases clipped from V and 1 base from J, the junction kept 9 bases outside the gene matches. CDR1 and CDR2 from the germline V gene are LGHDT and YNNKEL (reference sequence). The CDR3 loop spans 16 amino acids.

The chain employs TRBV28 and TRBJ1-2; no reliable D call. V was trimmed by 6 bases and J by 7 bases, leaving 18 bases between them. This CDR3 region has 14 residues. From germline, CDR1 is MDHEN and CDR2 SYDVKM. For the CDR3, the DNA is TGTGCCAGCAGCCCAGGTTACTTTATTCTTGGCTACACCTTC. Protein product: CASSPGYFILGYTF.

The V gene is TRBV9, the J gene TRBJ2-7; the D gene is possibly TRBD1 (6 bases). This CDR3 contains 14 residues. The germline gives CDR1 SGDLS, CDR2 YYNGEE. V was trimmed by 3 bases and J by 4 bases, leaving 14 bases between them. The CDR3 sequence: CASSEGVQAYEQYF. Here the CDR3 DNA reads TGTGCCAGCAGCGAGGGGGTACAGGCGTACGAGCAGTACTTC.

The chain employs TRBV9 and TRBJ1-6, with 8 bases matching TRBD1. The V segment lost 0 bases and the J segment 7 bases; nucleotides outside the gene matches: 3. Germline CDR1 is SGDLS and CDR2 is YYNGEE. The CDR3 loop spans 15 amino acids. The DNA for the CDR3 is TGTGCCAGCAGCGTAGGACAGGGGAAGAATTCACCCCTCCACTTT. Translating it yields CASSVGQGKNSPLHF.

V usage is TRBV21-1 and J usage is TRBJ2-7; TRBD2 is the table's D call and was not checked against the DNA. TRBV21-1 is termed a pseudogene. The length of the CDR3 is 14 residues. DNA of the CDR3: TGTGCCAGCAGCAGGAGGGGCGGGATGTACGAGCAGTACTTC. This sequence encodes CASSRRGGMYEQYF.

V is TRBV6-2 or TRBV6-3 and J is TRBJ2-1, with D uncertain. The germline V and J ends were trimmed by 1 base and 10 bases, with 5 bases remaining between them. This CDR3 spans 11 amino acids. Germline V gene data show CDR1 as MNHEY and CDR2 as SVGEGT. DNA for the CDR3: TGTGCCAGCAGTTACTATGGAGAGCAGTTCTTC. This translates into CASSYYGEQFF.

J is TRBJ1-2 and V is TRBV27, with 9 bases that match TRBD1. The CDR3 is made up of 13 amino acids. The trim removed 6 bases at V and 11 bases at J, leaving 10 bases unmatched. Germline V gene sequence: CDR1 MNHEY, CDR2 SMNVEV (reference sequence). The DNA of the CDR3 is TGTGCCAGCAGCTATGGGACAGGGAGAGGATACACCTTC. As protein: CASSYGTGRGYTF.

To note about this clone: The sample carries other DNA sequences with the same CDR3. The chain employs TRBV12-3 or TRBV12-4 and TRBJ2-5; 7 nucleotides align to TRBD2. V gave up 6 bases and J gave up 5 bases; unmatched junction bases: 3. The CDR3 covers 12 residues. CDR3 sequence: CASSPGRETQYF. DNA for the CDR3: TGTGCCAGCAGCCCCGGGAGGGAGACCCAGTACTTC.

The chain joins TRBV7-8 to TRBJ2-2; TRBD2 is a possible D gene (6 bases). Germline CDR1 is SGHVS and CDR2 is FQNEAQ. The CDR3 has 15 residues. V was cut by 4 bases and J by 5 bases, with 14 bases left in between. CDR3 region: CASSSAGRGTGELFF. The DNA for the CDR3 is TGTGCCAGCAGCTCCGCGGGACGGGGGACCGGGGAGCTGTTTTTT.

Only a few counts were recorded for this clone. The rearrangement joins TRBV6-1 to TRBJ1-5; D possibly corresponds to TRBD1 (6 bases). With 3 bases removed from V and 0 bases from J, the gap between germline ends came to 12 bases. This CDR3 has 16 residues. The germline V gene encodes CDR1 MNHNS and CDR2 SASEGT. CDR3 nucleotides: TGTGCCAGCAGTGATTGGGGGGCGCGTAGCAATCAGCCCCAGCATTTT. The encoded protein is CASSDWGARSNQPQHF.